This TCR beta chain was recovered during a study of cytomegalovirus exposure and HLA in healthy donors. Researchers ran the PCR with 60 Vbeta and 13 Jbeta primers. Clones were read by immunoSEQ multiplex PCR, and TCRdb kept only the in-frame ones, dropping some. The profile shows approximately 240,000 clones, more than 85% of them singletons. Germline loops: CDR1 MNHEY, CDR2 SVGAGI. Trimming took off 2 bases at V and 2 bases at J, with 11 bases between the two ends. This CDR3 is 15 amino acids long. Sequencing used PBMCs. The chain employs TRBV6-5 and TRBJ2-3; D gene unclear. The source of this sequence is a woman under 30 in good health and CMV-seronegative. CDR3 amino acids: CASSYDTSFTDTQYF. DNA of the CDR3: TGTGCCAGCAGTTACGACACATCCTTCACAGATACGCAGTATTTT.